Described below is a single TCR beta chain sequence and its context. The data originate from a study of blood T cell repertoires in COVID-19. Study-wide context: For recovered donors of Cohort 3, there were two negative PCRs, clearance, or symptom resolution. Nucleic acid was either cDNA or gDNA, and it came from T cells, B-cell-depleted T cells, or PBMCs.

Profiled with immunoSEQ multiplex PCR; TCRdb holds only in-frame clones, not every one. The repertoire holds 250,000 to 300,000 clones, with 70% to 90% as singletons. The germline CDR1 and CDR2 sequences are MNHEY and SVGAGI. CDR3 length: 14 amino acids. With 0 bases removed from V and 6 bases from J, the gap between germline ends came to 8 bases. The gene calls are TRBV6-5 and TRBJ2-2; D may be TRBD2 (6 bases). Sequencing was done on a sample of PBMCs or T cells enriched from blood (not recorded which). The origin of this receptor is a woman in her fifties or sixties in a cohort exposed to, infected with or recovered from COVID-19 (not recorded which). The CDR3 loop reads CASSYSRLAGELFF. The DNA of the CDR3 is TGTGCCAGCAGTTACTCAAGACTAGCCGGGGAGCTGTTTTTT.